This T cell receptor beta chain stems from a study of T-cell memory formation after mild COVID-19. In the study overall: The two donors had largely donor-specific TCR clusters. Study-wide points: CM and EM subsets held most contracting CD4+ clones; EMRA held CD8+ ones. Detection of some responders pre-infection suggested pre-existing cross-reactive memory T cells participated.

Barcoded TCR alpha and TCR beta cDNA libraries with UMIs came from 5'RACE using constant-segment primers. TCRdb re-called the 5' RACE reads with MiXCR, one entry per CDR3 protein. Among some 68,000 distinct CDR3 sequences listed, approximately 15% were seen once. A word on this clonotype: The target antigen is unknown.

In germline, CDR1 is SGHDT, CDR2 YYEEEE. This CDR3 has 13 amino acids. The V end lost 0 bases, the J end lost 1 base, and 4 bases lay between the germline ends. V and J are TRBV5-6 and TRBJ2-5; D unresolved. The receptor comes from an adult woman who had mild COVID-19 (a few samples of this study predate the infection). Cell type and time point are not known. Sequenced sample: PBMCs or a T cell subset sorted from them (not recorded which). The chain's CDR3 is CASSLEVQETQYF. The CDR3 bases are TGTGCCAGCAGCTTGGAGGTCCAAGAGACCCAGTACTTC.